This T cell receptor (beta chain) derives from a study of early stage breast cancer tumors. Study at large: Roughly 9.6-fold was the mean read coverage per sample. Study results and limitations: Enriched TCRB sequences shared across patients were mostly commonly generated sequences. Tumors had roughly 2.5-fold higher T cell density and higher clonality than adjacent normal breast tissue.

Normal breast often needed roughly 100-310 mg of tissue for enough DNA. Worth noting for this clone: The antigen remains unidentified.

Using immunoSEQ multiplex PCR, the repertoire was profiled, and TCRdb retains in-frame clones only, with some absent. This sample has about 15,000 clones, with roughly 83% found just once. J was trimmed by 5 bases and V by 2 bases; bases with no gene match: 4. Germline V CDR1 and CDR2: MNHEY, SMNVEV (reference sequence). The CDR3 totals 15 residues. The receptor was isolated from a person aged 25 to 45 with breast cancer. Sequenced sample: normal breast tissue next to the tumor. The V and J genes are TRBV27 and TRBJ2-1, with 9 bases fitting TRBD1. In DNA, the CDR3 is TGTGCCAGCAGTTTAGGGACAGGGAGGAACAATGAGCAGTTCTTC. Its protein is CASSLGTGRNNEQFF.